The clone carrying this TCR beta chain was seen a single time. No antigen is known for it. The sample is drawn from a study of OX40 agonist ivuxolimab in advanced cancers. Study context: Partial responses were recorded for three patients, including one with hepatocellular carcinoma and two with cutaneous melanoma. Study observations and caveats: Certain nonresponding patients likewise had low normalized T-cell clonal expansion.

CDR3 length: 17 amino acids. V lost 1 base, J lost 7 bases, and 22 bases lay in between. The germline gives CDR1 MNHNS, CDR2 SASEGT. The method was immunoSEQ multiplex PCR; TCRdb's version includes in-frame clones alone and lacks a portion of them. The sample yields around 50,000 clones, 85% to 90% seen once. The chain links TRBV6-1 to TRBJ2-5, with D unresolved. Specimen: CD4+ or CD8+ T cells sorted from blood, collected in a trial of the OX40 agonist ivuxolimab. This clonotype was obtained from an adult with an advanced solid tumor such as melanoma, head and neck, liver or kidney cancer. The CDR3 sequence: CASSEGSTIHIDATQYF. CDR3 DNA sequence: TGTGCCAGCAGTGAAGGCAGCACGATCCATATAGATGCGACCCAGTACTTC.